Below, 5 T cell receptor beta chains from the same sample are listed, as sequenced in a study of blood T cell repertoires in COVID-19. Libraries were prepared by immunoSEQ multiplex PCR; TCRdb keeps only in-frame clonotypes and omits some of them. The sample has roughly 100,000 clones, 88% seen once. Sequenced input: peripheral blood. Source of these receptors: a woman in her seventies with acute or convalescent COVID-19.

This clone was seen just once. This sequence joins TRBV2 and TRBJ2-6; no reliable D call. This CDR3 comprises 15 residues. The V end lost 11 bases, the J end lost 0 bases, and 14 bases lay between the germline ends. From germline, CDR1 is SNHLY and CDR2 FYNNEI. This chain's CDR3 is CAVWHFNSGANVLTF. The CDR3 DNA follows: TGTGCCGTCTGGCATTTCAACTCTGGGGCCAACGTCCTGACTTTC.

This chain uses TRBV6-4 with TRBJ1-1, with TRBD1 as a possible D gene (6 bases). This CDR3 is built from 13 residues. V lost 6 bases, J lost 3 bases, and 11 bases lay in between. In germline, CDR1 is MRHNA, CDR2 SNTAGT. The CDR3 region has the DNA TGTGCCAGCAGCGTGGACAGCTACACTGAAGCTTTCTTT. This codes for CASSVDSYTEAFF.

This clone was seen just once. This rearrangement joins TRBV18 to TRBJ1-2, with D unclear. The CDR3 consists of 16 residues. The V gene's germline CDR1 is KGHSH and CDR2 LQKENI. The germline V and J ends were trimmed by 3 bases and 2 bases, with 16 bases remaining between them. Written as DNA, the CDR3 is TGTGCCAGCTCACCGATGGGTCAGACTTCAAACTATGGCTACACCTTC. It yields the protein CASSPMGQTSNYGYTF.

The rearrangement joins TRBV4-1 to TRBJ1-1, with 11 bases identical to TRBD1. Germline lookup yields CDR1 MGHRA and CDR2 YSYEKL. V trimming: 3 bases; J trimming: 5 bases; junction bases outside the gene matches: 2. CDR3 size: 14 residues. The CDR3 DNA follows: TGCGCCAGCAGCCAGGGACAGGGGGATACTGAAGCTTTCTTT. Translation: CASSQGQGDTEAFF.

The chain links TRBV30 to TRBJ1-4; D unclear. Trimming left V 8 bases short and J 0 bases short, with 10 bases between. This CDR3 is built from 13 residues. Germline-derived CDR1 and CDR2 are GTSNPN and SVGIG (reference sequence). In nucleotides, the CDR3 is TGTGCCGGAGGACGAGCAACTAATGAAAAACTGTTTTTT. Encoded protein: CAGGRATNEKLFF. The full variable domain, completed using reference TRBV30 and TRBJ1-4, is SQTIHQWPATLVQPVGSPLSLECTVEGTSNPNLYWYRQAAGRGLQLLFYSVGIGQISSEVPQNLSASRPQDRQFILSSKKLLLSDSGFYLCAGGRATNEKLFFGSGTQLSVL.